The clone carrying this T cell receptor (beta chain) appeared a few times. This record comes from a study of blood T cells in healthy people across ages. Using a J-beta primer mix together with a sample-barcoded 5' primer, a second PCR was run for roughly 7 to 12 cycles. MiXCR, run by TCRdb on the 5' RACE reads, gives a single entry per CDR3 protein. In the table there are about 690,000 distinct CDR3 sequences, 40% to 45% of which are singletons. Source material: blood. This receptor was taken from a man at least 80 years old in good health.

The CDR3 loop is CASSEALGIQETQYF. The CDR3 bases are TGTGCCAGCAGCGAGGCACTAGGGATCCAAGAGACCCAGTACTTC. The V gene is TRBV9, the J gene TRBJ2-5; possible D gene TRBD2, 5 bases. Germline V gene data show CDR1 as SGDLS and CDR2 as YYNGEE. Trimming took 3 bases from V and 1 from J, leaving 13 bases between them. This CDR3 is built from 15 residues.